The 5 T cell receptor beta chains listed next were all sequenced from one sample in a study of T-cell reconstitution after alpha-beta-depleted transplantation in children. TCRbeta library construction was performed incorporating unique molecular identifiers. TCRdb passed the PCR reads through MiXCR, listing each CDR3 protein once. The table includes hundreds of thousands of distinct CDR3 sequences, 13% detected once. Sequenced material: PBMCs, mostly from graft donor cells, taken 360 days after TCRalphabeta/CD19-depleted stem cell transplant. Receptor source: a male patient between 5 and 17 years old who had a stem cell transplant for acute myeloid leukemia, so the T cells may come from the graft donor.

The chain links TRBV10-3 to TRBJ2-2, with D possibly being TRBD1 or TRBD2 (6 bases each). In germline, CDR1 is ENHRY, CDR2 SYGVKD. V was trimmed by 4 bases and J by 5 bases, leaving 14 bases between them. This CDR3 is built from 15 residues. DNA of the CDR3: TGTGCCATCAGTGCCCCGGGGGCGAGGACCGGGGAGCTGTTTTTT. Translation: CAISAPGARTGELFF.

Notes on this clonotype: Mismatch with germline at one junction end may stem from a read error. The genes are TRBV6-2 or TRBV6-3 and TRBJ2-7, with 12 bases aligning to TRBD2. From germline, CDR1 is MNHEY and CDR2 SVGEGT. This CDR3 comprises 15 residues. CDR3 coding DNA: TGTGCCAGCAGACTTCGACTAGCGGGAGAGGGCGAGCAGTGCTTC. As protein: CASRLRLAGEGEQCF.

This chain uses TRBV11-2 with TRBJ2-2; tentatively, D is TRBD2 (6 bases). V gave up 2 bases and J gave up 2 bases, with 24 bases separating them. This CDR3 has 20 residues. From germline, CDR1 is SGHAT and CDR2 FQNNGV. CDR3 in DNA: TGTGCCAGCAGCTTATCCCCCCAGACTAGAGGTTTTACCAACACCGGGGAGCTGTTTTTT. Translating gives CASSLSPQTRGFTNTGELFF. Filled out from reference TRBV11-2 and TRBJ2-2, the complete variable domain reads EAGVAQSPRYKIIEKRQSVAFWCNPISGHATLYWYQQILGQGPKLLIQFQNNGVVDDSQLPKDRFSAERLKGVDSTLKIQPAKLEDSAVYLCASSLSPQTRGFTNTGELFFGEGSRLTVL.

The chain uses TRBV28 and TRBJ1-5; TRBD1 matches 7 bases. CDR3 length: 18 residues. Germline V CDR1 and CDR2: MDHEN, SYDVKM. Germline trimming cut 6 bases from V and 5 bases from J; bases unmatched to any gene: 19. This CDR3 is CASRGLGQPAPIYQPQHF. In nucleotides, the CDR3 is TGTGCCAGCAGGGGCCTGGGACAGCCAGCACCCATTTATCAGCCCCAGCATTTT.

CDR3 loop: CSARQGEANSPLHF. DNA of the CDR3: TGCAGTGCTCGACAGGGAGAGGCCAATTCACCCCTCCACTTT. The V gene is TRBV20-1, the J gene TRBJ1-6, with 7 bases fitting TRBD1. V lost 5 bases to trimming and J lost 7 bases; unmatched junction nucleotides: 8. Germline CDR1 DFQATT, CDR2 SNEGSKA (reference sequence). CDR3 length: 14 residues.